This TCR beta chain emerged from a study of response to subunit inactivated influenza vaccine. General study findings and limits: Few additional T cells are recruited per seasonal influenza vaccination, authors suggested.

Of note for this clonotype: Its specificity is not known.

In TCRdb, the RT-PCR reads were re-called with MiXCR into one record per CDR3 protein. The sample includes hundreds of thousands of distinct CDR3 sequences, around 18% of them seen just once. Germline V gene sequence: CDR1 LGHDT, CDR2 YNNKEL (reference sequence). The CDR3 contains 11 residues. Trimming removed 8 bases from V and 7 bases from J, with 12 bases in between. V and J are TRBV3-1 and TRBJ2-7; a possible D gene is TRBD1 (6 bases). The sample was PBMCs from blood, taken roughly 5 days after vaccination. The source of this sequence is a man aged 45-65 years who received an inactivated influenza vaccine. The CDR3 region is CASGAGAEQYF. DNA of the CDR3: TGTGCCAGCGGGGCAGGGGCGGAGCAGTACTTC.